This T cell receptor beta chain was documented in a study of T cells after somatic rescue of genetic block. Libraries were prepared by immunoSEQ multiplex PCR; TCRdb keeps only in-frame clonotypes and omits some of them. The repertoire consists of 100,000 to 120,000 clones, with 85% to 95% occurring once and the leading ten covering roughly 1.4%. CDR3 length equals 14 residues. Germline-derived CDR1 and CDR2 are SGHTA and FQGNSA. V was cut by 4 bases and J by 10 bases, with 14 bases left in between. This clone has just one count. What was sequenced was peripheral blood mononuclear cells (PBMCs). The source of this sequence is a woman between 18 and 30 years old. This chain uses TRBV7-2 with TRBJ1-6; D call uncertain. The CDR3 here is CASSSYNDLSPLHF. As DNA, the CDR3 is TGTGCCAGCAGCTCCTACAATGACTTATCACCCCTCCACTTT.